The next 29 T cell receptor beta chains were all read from a single sample in a study of T-cell memory formation after mild COVID-19. TCRdb called the 5' RACE reads again in MiXCR, with one record for every CDR3 protein. The sample yields 400,000 to 500,000 distinct CDR3 sequences, over 15% seen once. Sequenced sample: PBMCs or a T cell subset sorted from them (not recorded which). These receptors all come from a man younger than 35 who had mild COVID-19 (a few samples of this study predate the infection). Cell type and time point are not known.

Only a few counts were recorded for this clonotype. The gene calls are TRBV7-9 and TRBJ2-1; TRBD2 aligns across 10 bases. V trimming: 5 bases; J trimming: 4 bases; junction bases outside the gene matches: 8. Germline V gene sequence: CDR1 SEHNR, CDR2 FQNEAQ (reference sequence). This CDR3 spans 16 amino acids. DNA of the CDR3: TGTGCCAGCAGCCCGCGAGCGGGGGGGCAGTACAATGAGCAGTTCTTC. Its protein product is CASSPRAGGQYNEQFF.

CDR3 coding DNA: TGTGCCAGCAGCTCCGGACGGGCTCGTGGTAGCACTGAAGCTTTCTTT. Residues: CASSSGRARGSTEAFF. The V call is TRBV7-9, the J call TRBJ1-1; the D is unclear. The CDR3 extends over 16 amino acids. Trimming removed 4 bases from V and 4 bases from J, with 19 bases in between. Germline CDR1 and CDR2: SEHNR and FQNEAQ (reference sequence).

The chain uses TRBV2 and TRBJ2-3; TRBD2 matches 10 bases. V dropped 4 bases and J dropped 3; count of bases not matched to a gene: 1. This CDR3 region has 14 residues. In germline, CDR1 is SNHLY, CDR2 FYNNEI. The CDR3 region has the DNA TGTGCCAGCAGTGTGACTAGCGGGACAGATACGCAGTATTTT. It is translated as CASSVTSGTDTQYF. The full variable domain, its missing parts supplied by reference TRBV2 and TRBJ2-3, is EPEVTQTPSHQVTQMGQEVILRCVPISNHLYFYWYRQILGQKVEFLVSFYNNEISEKSEIFDDQFSVERPDGSNFTLKIRSTKLEDSAMYFCASSVTSGTDTQYFGPGTRLTVL.

This clonotype was seen more than once but under ten times. This sequence joins TRBV7-2 and TRBJ2-5, with D possibly matching TRBD2 (6 bases). Germline values: CDR1 SGHTA, CDR2 FQGNSA. V was shortened by 1 base and J by 7 bases, with 19 bases between the two germline ends. The CDR3 has 16 amino acids. The CDR3 protein is CASSLESGTLYGTQYF. The CDR3 DNA reads TGTGCCAGCAGCTTAGAGTCTGGGACTCTATATGGGACCCAGTACTTC.

This clonotype came up a few times. V is TRBV4-3 and J is TRBJ2-4; TRBD1 or TRBD2 may be the D gene (5 bases each). V lost 1 base and J 5 bases, leaving 12 bases between the germline ends. This CDR3 comprises 15 residues. CDR1 LGHNA and CDR2 YSLEER come from the germline V gene. CDR3 bases: TGCGCCAGCAGCCAAGTACCAGGGAGTGAAAACATTCAGTACTTC. It codes for CASSQVPGSENIQYF.

This clonotype was seen many times. The chain links TRBV5-1 to TRBJ2-7, with D possibly matching TRBD2 (6 bases). The germline V and J ends were trimmed by 2 bases and 0 bases, with 12 bases remaining between them. Per the germline V gene, CDR1 is SGHRS and CDR2 is YFSETQ. This CDR3 has 15 amino acids. The CDR3 sequence is CASSFSTGGSYEQYF. The CDR3 DNA reads as TGCGCCAGCAGCTTCTCAACCGGGGGCTCCTACGAGCAGTACTTC.

This clonotype was observed at least ten times. The J gene is TRBJ2-7, the V gene TRBV7-9; 8 bases match TRBD2. Trimming at V came to 5 bases and at J to 2 bases, leaving 11 bases not matched to a gene. The CDR3 totals 16 residues. Germline V gene data show CDR1 as SEHNR and CDR2 as FQNEAQ (reference sequence). This CDR3 is CASSGGGAGAAYEQYF. CDR3 nucleotide sequence: TGTGCCAGCAGCGGAGGGGGAGCGGGGGCGGCCTACGAGCAGTACTTC. Full variable domain (outside the CDR3, taken from reference TRBV7-9 and TRBJ2-7): DTGVSQNPRHKITKRGQNVTFRCDPISEHNRLYWYRQTLGQGPEFLTYFQNEAQLEKSRLLSDRFSAERPKGSFSTLEIQRTEQGDSAMYLCASSGGGAGAAYEQYFGPGTRLTVT.

The rearrangement joins TRBV29-1 to TRBJ1-2; tentatively, D is TRBD1 (5 bases). The V and J ends lost 2 bases and 4 bases respectively, with 8 bases between them. This CDR3 is built from 12 residues. CDR1 SQVTM and CDR2 ANQGSEA come from the germline V gene. CDR3 DNA sequence: TGCAGCGTTGAAAGACAGTCCTATGGCTACACCTTC. Translating gives CSVERQSYGYTF. The whole variable domain, filled in from reference TRBV29-1 and TRBJ1-2, reads SAVISQKPSRDICQRGTSLTIQCQVDSQVTMMFWYRQQPGQSLTLIATANQGSEATYESGFVIDKFPISRPNLTFSTLTVSNMSPEDSSIYLCSVERQSYGYTFGSGTRLTVV.

The chain combines TRBV15 with TRBJ1-1, with D uncertain. CDR1 LNHNV and CDR2 YYDKDF come from the germline V gene (reference sequence). The CDR3 is made up of 15 amino acids. Between the trimmed V and J ends, which lost 0 bases and 7 bases, there was a span of 15 bases. CDR3 DNA sequence: TGTGCCACCAGCAGAGATCAGCGTCGATTAGATGAAGCTTTCTTT. Translated: CATSRDQRRLDEAFF.

The sample holds a few counts of this clonotype. This sequence joins TRBV7-9 and TRBJ2-5; weak D call: TRBD2 (5 bases). Trimming cost V 1 base and J 3 bases, with 12 bases left between them. Germline CDR1 and CDR2: SEHNR and FQNEAQ (reference sequence). The CDR3 runs 15 residues. The chain's CDR3 is CASSLGGFIEETQYF. The CDR3 nucleotides are TGTGCCAGCAGCTTAGGCGGGTTCATAGAAGAGACCCAGTACTTC.

This chain links TRBV7-9 with TRBJ2-1, with 7 bases aligning to TRBD1. Germline V gives CDR1 SEHNR, CDR2 FQNEAQ (reference sequence). Trimming cost V 5 bases and J 9 bases; bases outside gene matches: 4. The CDR3 has 12 residues. The CDR3 sequence: CASSERGREQFF. The CDR3 DNA is TGTGCCAGCAGCGAAAGGGGGCGTGAGCAGTTCTTC. Variable domain in full (rest from reference TRBV7-9 and TRBJ2-1): DTGVSQNPRHKITKRGQNVTFRCDPISEHNRLYWYRQTLGQGPEFLTYFQNEAQLEKSRLLSDRFSAERPKGSFSTLEIQRTEQGDSAMYLCASSERGREQFFGPGTRLTVL.

This clonotype has more than one count but fewer than ten. This sequence joins TRBV20-1 and TRBJ2-5; D is possibly TRBD1 or TRBD2 (5 bases each). V was trimmed by 7 bases and J by 4 bases, leaving 13 bases between them. Germline CDR1 is DFQATT and CDR2 is SNEGSKA (reference sequence). The CDR3 is 12 residues long. CDR3 DNA sequence: TGCAGTGGTTCCCAGGGACCAGAGACCCAGTACTTC. It codes for CSGSQGPETQYF.

The chain has TRBV13 and TRBJ2-7; D unresolved. CDR1 PRHDT and CDR2 FYEKMQ come from the germline V gene (reference sequence). This CDR3 has 13 amino acids. V dropped 5 bases and J dropped 0 bases, with 8 bases sitting between them. CDR3 amino acids: CASSTQPSYEQYV. In DNA form, the CDR3 reads TGTGCCAGCAGCACACAGCCCTCCTACGAGCAGTACGTC.

This clonotype was seen only a few times. Relative to the germline gene, one junction end is altered; a read error may explain this. The chain joins TRBV4-2 to TRBJ1-5; D is undetermined. CDR1 LGHNA and CDR2 YNFKEQ come from the germline V gene. CDR3 length: 15 residues. CDR3 sequence reads: CASRQEDGGNQPQHF. The CDR3 DNA sequence: TGTGCCAGCAGACAAGAAGACGGCGGCAATCAGCCCCAGCATTTT.

This clonotype was observed a few times. J is TRBJ2-1 and V is TRBV28; D call uncertain. Trimming left V 0 bases short and J 8 bases short, with 11 bases between. Looked up from germline, CDR1 is MDHEN and CDR2 is SYDVKM. The CDR3 runs to 14 residues. CDR3 sequence reads: CASSLWVAADEQFF. DNA for the CDR3: TGTGCCAGCAGTTTATGGGTTGCCGCGGATGAGCAGTTCTTC.

This clonotype turned up a few times. The chain recombines TRBV6-2 or TRBV6-3 with TRBJ2-7, with D perhaps given as TRBD1 or TRBD2 (5 bases each). Looked up from germline, CDR1 is MNHEY and CDR2 is SVGEGT. The CDR3 is made up of 13 amino acids. V was shortened by 4 bases and J by 7 bases, with 14 bases between the two germline ends. CDR3 nucleotides: TGTGCCAGCAGTTTCGGGGCCCTACGGGAGCAGTACGTC. This codes for CASSFGALREQYV.

This clonotype was picked up a small number of times. The chain is built from TRBV6-6 and TRBJ2-2, with 9 nucleotides matching TRBD1. From germline, CDR1 is MNHNY and CDR2 SVGAGI (reference sequence). CDR3 length: 17 residues. V lost 5 bases and J lost 1; bases outside the gene matches: 8. The CDR3 nucleotides are TGTGCCAGCAGTCCCACCTCGGGACAGGGGAACACCGGGGAGCTGTTTTTT. Its translation is CASSPTSGQGNTGELFF.

This clonotype was seen more than once but under ten times. The chain is built from TRBV7-9 and TRBJ2-5; D is unclear. V gave up 2 bases and J gave up 1 base, with 5 bases separating them. The CDR3 covers 13 residues. Germline V gene sequence: CDR1 SEHNR, CDR2 FQNEAQ (reference sequence). CDR3 nucleotide sequence: TGTGCCAGCAGCTTAAACGCCCAAGAGACCCAGTACTTC. Its translation is CASSLNAQETQYF.

The chain employs TRBV15 and TRBJ1-4; D remains ambiguous. Trimming took 4 bases from V and 13 from J, leaving 13 bases between them. The CDR3 covers 12 residues. Germline V CDR1 and CDR2: LNHNV, YYDKDF (reference sequence). The CDR3 coding sequence is TGTGCCACCAGCACAAATCGGGGTCCACTGTTTTTT. Translated, it gives CATSTNRGPLFF.

This clonotype was recorded a few times. A much larger clone lies a single base off, so this may be a read error. This chain joins TRBV7-2 and TRBJ1-5; D is unresolved. V lost 4 bases and J lost 6, with 7 bases in between. The germline gives CDR1 SGHTA, CDR2 FQGNSA. This CDR3 has 12 amino acids. CDR3 sequence reads: CASSWAGQPQHF. The CDR3 nucleotides are TGTGCCAGCAGCTGGGCGGGTCAGCCCCAGCATTTT.

This chain joins TRBV18 and TRBJ1-5; D call uncertain. The CDR3 has 14 amino acids. Germline CDR1 reads KGHSH; CDR2 reads LQKENI. Trimming cost V 2 bases and J 7 bases, with 12 bases left between them. The CDR3 spells CASSPTGDWQPQHF. In DNA, the CDR3 is TGTGCCAGCTCACCAACGGGCGACTGGCAGCCCCAGCATTTT. The full variable domain, with the rest looked up from reference TRBV18 and TRBJ1-5, is NAGVMQNPRHLVRRRGQEARLRCSPMKGHSHVYWYRQLPEEGLKFMVYLQKENIIDESGMPKERFSAEFPKEGPSILRIQQVVRGDSAAYFCASSPTGDWQPQHFGDGTRLSIL.

CDR3 nucleotide sequence: TGCGCCAGCAGCGCAGGGGTTATCGAAGATACGCAGTATTTT. As protein: CASSAGVIEDTQYF. The V call is TRBV5-1, the J call TRBJ2-3; weak D call: TRBD1 (6 bases). Trimming left V 4 bases short and J 5 bases short, with 14 bases between. In germline, CDR1 is SGHRS, CDR2 YFSETQ. The CDR3 is made up of 14 amino acids.

This clonotype was detected only a few times. Here the CDR3 reads CASSASQNYGYTF. DNA of the CDR3: TGTGCCAGCAGCGCGAGTCAGAACTATGGCTACACCTTC. The V and J genes are TRBV7-9 and TRBJ1-2; D unresolved. Looked up from germline, CDR1 is SEHNR and CDR2 is FQNEAQ (reference sequence). The CDR3 covers 13 residues. V lost 5 bases to trimming and J lost 2 bases, with 9 bases between them.

This clonotype was seen a few times. V and J are TRBV24-1 and TRBJ2-2; 10 bases are shared with TRBD1. The junction had 10 bases not matched to a gene; V was cut back by 11 bases and J by 5 bases. CDR1 is KGHDR, CDR2 SFDVKD, per germline. The CDR3 sequence is 15 residues long. The CDR3 nucleotides read TGTGCCATGCTGAAGGGACAGGGGTTAACCGGGGAGCTGTTTTTT. Translating it yields CAMLKGQGLTGELFF.

CDR3 in DNA: TGTGCCAGCAGCTTTGGGTGGCAGGATAACCCCTATGGCTACACCTTC. It is translated as CASSFGWQDNPYGYTF. The chain combines TRBV5-6 with TRBJ1-2; D uncertain. CDR1 and CDR2 (germline): SGHDT, YYEEEE. Trimming pared 2 bases from V and 4 bases from J, leaving 18 bases between. This CDR3 comprises 16 residues. The whole variable domain, remainder taken from reference TRBV5-6 and TRBJ1-2, is DAGVTQSPTHLIKTRGQQVTLRCSPKSGHDTVSWYQQALGQGPQFIFQYYEEEERQRGNFPDRFSGHQFPNYSSELNVNALLLGDSALYLCASSFGWQDNPYGYTFGSGTRLTVV.

J is TRBJ1-2 and V is TRBV12-3 or TRBV12-4; D may be TRBD1 (6 bases). The CDR3 is 12 amino acids. Trimming shortened V by 5 bases and J by 8 bases, and 12 bases separated the two germline ends. CDR3: CASSRTGFGYTF. The CDR3 bases are TGTGCCAGCAGTCGCACAGGGTTCGGCTACACCTTC.

This clonotype was found a few times. CDR3 protein: CASSQSGTASGANVLTF. CDR3 DNA: TGCGCCAGCAGCCAGTCCGGGACGGCTTCTGGGGCCAACGTCCTGACTTTC. This chain connects TRBV4-3 to TRBJ2-6, with D perhaps given as TRBD1 or TRBD2 (5 bases each). This CDR3 contains 17 residues. Trimming pared 3 bases from V and 1 base from J, leaving 13 bases between. From germline, CDR1 is LGHNA and CDR2 YSLEER.

This clonotype was seen a few times. The chain combines TRBV5-1 with TRBJ2-7; either TRBD1 or TRBD2 may supply D (5 bases each). The V end lost 4 bases, the J end lost 7 bases, and 15 bases lay between the germline ends. The CDR3 contains 13 residues. From germline, CDR1 is SGHRS and CDR2 YFSETQ. The CDR3: CASSHWDPAEQYF. The DNA for the CDR3 is TGCGCCAGCAGCCATTGGGACCCGGCGGAGCAGTACTTC.

This clonotype was seen a few times. The J gene is TRBJ2-7, the V gene TRBV20-1, with 9 bases aligning to TRBD2. Trimming cost V 0 bases and J 4 bases; bases outside gene matches: 7. Germline CDR1 is DFQATT and CDR2 is SNEGSKA (reference sequence). The CDR3 length is 15 residues. CDR3 sequence (DNA): TGCAGTGCTAGAGATTGGCGCGGGGGGGTTTACGAGCAGTACTTC. It specifies CSARDWRGGVYEQYF.